A single sample gave rise to the 5 T cell receptor beta chains below, sequenced in a study of T cell repertoires in cytomegalovirus infection. These receptors' antigens are unknown. TCRdb ran MiXCR on the reads and lists one entry per CDR3 protein. The sample lists a few hundred thousand distinct CDR3 sequences; over 35% were seen once. This sample comprised cultured PBMCs, obtained from culture after CMV antigen stimulation. These receptors all come from a human donor in good health (CMV status not recorded). Some clones in this sample may be carry-over from other donors' samples.

This clonotype was found many times. The chain is built from TRBV7-6 and TRBJ1-4; D remains ambiguous. Trimming cost V 3 bases and J 2 bases, with 19 bases left between them. The CDR3 length is 18 residues. Germline V gives CDR1 SGHVS, CDR2 FNYEAQ. CDR3 coding DNA: TGTGCCAGCAGCTTGAACCCAGCCCCAAGCACGACTAATGAAAAACTGTTTTTT. Its protein product is CASSLNPAPSTTNEKLFF. Full variable domain (outside the CDR3, taken from reference TRBV7-6 and TRBJ1-4): GAGVSQSPRYKVTKRGQDVALRCDPISGHVSLYWYRQALGQGPEFLTYFNYEAQQDKSGLPNDRFSAERPEGSISTLTIQRTEQRDSAMYRCASSLNPAPSTTNEKLFFGSGTQLSVL.

The gene calls are TRBV11-2 and TRBJ2-5; weak D call: TRBD2 (6 bases). This CDR3 has 15 amino acids. CDR1 and CDR2 (germline): SGHAT, FQNNGV. Trimming removed 2 bases from V and 5 bases from J, with 15 bases in between. The CDR3 is CASSLNPAGVETQYF. CDR3 sequence (DNA): TGTGCCAGCAGCTTAAACCCAGCGGGCGTTGAGACCCAGTACTTC.

A few counts support this clonotype. The chain recombines TRBV7-2 with TRBJ2-2; D is possibly TRBD1 (6 bases). The ends were cut back, 6 bases at V and 8 bases at J, with 22 bases in the middle. CDR3 length: 16 amino acids. The germline V gene encodes CDR1 SGHTA and CDR2 FQGNSA. The CDR3 region has the DNA TGTGCCAGCAGTAACGCTCCGGGACACTCGTCGGGGGAGCTGTTTTTT. Amino acids: CASSNAPGHSSGELFF.

The chain links TRBV7-2 to TRBJ1-4; the match to TRBD1 covers 11 bases. Germline-derived CDR1 and CDR2 are SGHTA and FQGNSA. The CDR3 spans 16 residues. Unmatched junction bases numbered 10, after V lost 3 bases and J lost 10 bases. CDR3 DNA: TGTGCCAGCAGCTTCAGATCCGGGACAGGGGGTGTAAAACTGTTTTTT. It codes for CASSFRSGTGGVKLFF.

This clonotype has a handful of counts. V is TRBV7-8 and J is TRBJ2-3; TRBD2 matches at 7 bases. V gave up 5 bases and J gave up 4 bases; unmatched junction bases: 9. Germline V gene data show CDR1 as SGHVS and CDR2 as FQNEAQ. This CDR3 has 15 residues. In nucleotides, the CDR3 is TGTGCCAGCAGCCAGGGAGTAGCGGGCCCAGATACGCAGTATTTT. Protein: CASSQGVAGPDTQYF.